This T cell receptor (beta chain) emerged from a study of OX40 agonist ivuxolimab in advanced cancers. Whole-study context: Patients received ivuxolimab, an intravenous treatment, every 2 weeks at 0.01 to 10 mg/kg.

TCRdb's table, derived via immunoSEQ multiplex PCR, lists solely in-frame clones and lacks some. This table has some 50,000 clones, roughly 80% appearing once. Per the germline V gene, CDR1 is PRHDT and CDR2 is FYEKMQ (reference sequence). The CDR3 has 15 residues. The trim removed 0 bases at V and 12 bases at J, leaving 12 bases unmatched. Study-wide results and caveats: It was also the case that some nonresponders had low normalized T-cell clonal expansion. Expanded clones were, on average, more numerous among CD8+ T cells than CD4+.

Remarks on this clone: As yet, its antigen is unknown.

The receptor was isolated from an adult with an advanced solid tumor such as melanoma, head and neck, liver or kidney cancer. The specimen was CD4+ or CD8+ T cells sorted from blood, collected in a trial of the OX40 agonist ivuxolimab. The rearrangement joins TRBV13 to TRBJ2-7; 9 nucleotides agree with TRBD2. The CDR3 coding sequence is TGTGCCAGCAGCTTAGGCTCTAGCGGGGCTTTGGAACCGTACTTC. Translating gives CASSLGSSGALEPYF.